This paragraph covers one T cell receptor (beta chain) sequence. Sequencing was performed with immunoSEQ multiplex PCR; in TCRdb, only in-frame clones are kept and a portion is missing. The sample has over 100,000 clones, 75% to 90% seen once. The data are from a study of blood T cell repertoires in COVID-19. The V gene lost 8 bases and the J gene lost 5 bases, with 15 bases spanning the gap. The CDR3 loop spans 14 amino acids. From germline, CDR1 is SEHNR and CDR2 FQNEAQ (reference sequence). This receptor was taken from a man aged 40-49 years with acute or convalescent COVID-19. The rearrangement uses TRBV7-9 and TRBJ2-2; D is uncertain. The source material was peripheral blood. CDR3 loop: CASHPGKLTGELFF. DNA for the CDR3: TGTGCCAGCCACCCAGGCAAGCTTACCGGGGAGCTGTTTTTT.